Following are 24 T cell receptor beta chains from one sample sequenced in a study of tumor and adjacent non-tumor tissue in lung cancer. The template was RNA from unsorted bulk tissue. This non-tumor lung sample came from over 3 cm beyond the tumor edge. The library came from three nested PCR rounds adapted from ARM-PCR protocols. Via MiXCR, TCRdb re-called the multiplex PCR reads, giving one row per CDR3 protein. Altogether around 74,000 distinct CDR3 sequences are present, approximately 71% being singletons, with the ten largest covering roughly 26%. The source material was distant non-tumor lung tissue. The receptors come from a woman in her fifties or sixties with non-small cell lung cancer.

This rearrangement joins TRBV11-2 to TRBJ2-7; 12 bases are shared with TRBD2. Germline V gene lookup returns CDR1 SGHAT and CDR2 FQNNGV. This CDR3 has 18 amino acids. In nucleotides, the CDR3 is TGTGCTAACAGCCTTAGGATTCTAGCGGGAGGGAGCTCCTACGAGCAGTACTTC. Translating gives CANSLRILAGGSSYEQYF.

The chain recombines TRBV30 with TRBJ1-2; the D is unclear. Germline CDR1 reads GTSNPN; CDR2 reads SVGIG (reference sequence). V was clipped by 3 bases and J by 4 bases, with 15 bases between them. CDR3 size: 14 residues. DNA for the CDR3: TGTGCCTGGAGCCGCGCGAGCAGAGCCTATGGCTACACCTTC. Its protein is CAWSRASRAYGYTF. Combining the CDR3 with reference TRBV30 and TRBJ1-2 gives the whole variable domain SQTIHQWPATLVQPVGSPLSLECTVEGTSNPNLYWYRQAAGRGLQLLFYSVGIGQISSEVPQNLSASRPQDRQFILSSKKLLLSDSGFYLCAWSRASRAYGYTFGSGTRLTVV.

On this clonotype itself: This may be a read error, as it is one base from a much larger clone. V usage is TRBV5-6 and J usage is TRBJ1-2, with a tentative D call TRBD1 (6 bases). Germline lookup yields CDR1 SGHDT and CDR2 YYEEEE. This CDR3 has 14 residues. The CDR3 here is CTSSILTGPYGYTF. The CDR3 coding sequence is TGTACCAGCAGCATCCTGACAGGACCTTATGGCTACACCTTC.

Comments on this clonotype: A much larger clone lies one base from this, so it may be a read error. The V and J genes are TRBV6-5 and TRBJ1-2; D gene uncertain. The CDR3 is made up of 14 amino acids. Germline V gene data show CDR1 as MNHEY and CDR2 as SVGAGI. The V and J ends lost 7 bases and 3 bases respectively, with 15 bases between them. CDR3 coding DNA: TGTGCCAGCACCCGTCTGGGCATGGACTATGGCTACACCTTC. It yields the protein CASTRLGMDYGYTF.

There are many counts of this clonotype. V is TRBV20-1 and J is TRBJ2-7; D not resolved. This CDR3 has 14 amino acids. V shed 0 bases and J shed 2 bases, with 11 bases lying between them. Germline values: CDR1 DFQATT, CDR2 SNEGSKA (reference sequence). CDR3 residues: CSARDPSEPYEQYF. For the CDR3, the DNA is TGCAGTGCTAGAGATCCGAGCGAGCCCTACGAGCAGTACTTC.

This clonotype was picked up many times. V gene TRBV5-4 combines with J gene TRBJ2-1; D is possibly TRBD2 (5 bases). The CDR3 consists of 15 residues. V lost 0 bases to trimming and J lost 5 bases, with 12 bases between them. Germline lookup yields CDR1 SGHNT and CDR2 YYREEE (reference sequence). CDR3 amino acids: CASSLGPGGHNEQFF. The CDR3 DNA is TGTGCCAGCAGCTTGGGACCCGGAGGACACAATGAGCAGTTCTTC.

Of note for this clonotype: Being one base from a much bigger clone, this may be a read error. The chain is built from TRBV6-1 and TRBJ1-4; 7 nucleotides align to TRBD1. CDR3 length: 14 amino acids. Looked up from germline, CDR1 is MNHNS and CDR2 is SASEGT. CDR3 bases: TGTGCCAGCGGCAGACAGGGATCAAATGGAAAACTGTTTTTT. Translation gives CASGRQGSNGKLFF.

As regards this clonotype: Given a much more abundant clone one base away, this may be a read error. J is TRBJ2-3 and V is TRBV20-1; 10 bases fit TRBD2. Trimming at V came to 3 bases and at J to 1 base, leaving 13 bases not matched to a gene. Germline V gives CDR1 DFQATT, CDR2 SNEGSKA (reference sequence). The CDR3 is 18 amino acids. The CDR3 loop reads CSASLLAGVTFGTDTQYF. Written as DNA, the CDR3 is TGCAGTGCTAGTCTCCTAGCGGGAGTCACCTTTGGCACAGATACGCAGTATTTT.

A remark on this clonotype: One end of the junction fails to match germline, which may point to a read error. J is TRBJ2-7 and V is TRBV6-2 or TRBV6-3; D call uncertain. The CDR3 is 12 residues long. The V gene's germline CDR1 is MNHEY and CDR2 SVGEGT. The chain's CDR3 is CASSLESYGQYF. The CDR3 DNA sequence: TGTGCCAGCAGCTTGGAATCCTACGGGCAGTACTTC.

In regard to this clonotype: The germline gene is not matched at one end of the junction; a read error may be the cause. The gene calls are TRBV6-2 or TRBV6-3 and TRBJ2-3; 9 bases fit TRBD1. The CDR3 consists of 16 residues. Germline lookup yields CDR1 MNHEY and CDR2 SVGEGT. The CDR3: CASSQVGTGKGDTQYF. CDR3 coding DNA: TGTGCAAGCAGTCAAGTGGGGACAGGGAAGGGAGATACGCAGTATTTT.

As regards this clonotype: It may be a read error: a sequence one base away is much more abundant. The CDR3 nucleotides are TGTGCCAGCAGTTACTTGATCGGGAACACAGATACGCAGTATTTT. Residues: CASSYLIGNTDTQYF. V is TRBV6-2 or TRBV6-3 and J is TRBJ2-3, with a possible D match to TRBD2 (5 bases). Germline V CDR1 and CDR2: MNHEY, SVGEGT. This CDR3 spans 15 amino acids. V was clipped by 1 base and J by 2 bases, with 10 bases between them.

Notes on this clonotype: Since the CDR3 does not end with the conserved phenylalanine or tryptophan, this likely comes from a read error. The DNA is left out, because the CDR3 cannot be placed on it with certainty; the CDR3 is given as TCRdb lists it. V is TRBV29-1 and J is TRBJ2-5; no check of the table's D call, TRBD2, against the DNA was made. The CDR3 sequence runs 16 residues, both termini included. The V gene's germline CDR1 is SQVTM and CDR2 ANQGSEA. CDR3 amino acids: CSVAVNSGRFVETQNL.

Turning to this clonotype: The germline gene is not matched at one end of the junction; a read error may be the cause. V usage is TRBV20-1 and J usage is TRBJ2-2; either TRBD1 or TRBD2 may supply D (5 bases each). The CDR3 spans 14 residues. The germline V gene encodes CDR1 DFQATT and CDR2 SNEGSKA (reference sequence). The CDR3 DNA sequence: TGCAATGCTACAGACAGATCCCACACCGGGGAGCTGTCTTTT. It encodes CNATDRSHTGELSF.

The rearrangement links TRBV4-3 to TRBJ2-1; D is possibly TRBD2 (5 bases). V gave up 3 bases and J gave up 5 bases, with 14 bases separating them. This CDR3 comprises 15 residues. Germline V gene sequence: CDR1 LGHNA, CDR2 YSLEER. This chain's CDR3 is CASSHNGERHNEQFF. In DNA form, the CDR3 reads TGCGCCAGCAGCCATAACGGGGAAAGACACAATGAGCAGTTCTTC.

The V call is TRBV11-2, the J call TRBJ1-4, with D uncertain. CDR1 is SGHAT and CDR2 is FQNNGV in the germline V gene. Trimming pared 11 bases from V and 6 bases from J, leaving 10 bases between. This CDR3 is built from 11 residues. CDR3 sequence: CACKLDEKLFF. For the CDR3, the DNA is TGTGCCTGCAAGTTGGATGAAAAACTGTTTTTT.

In the case of this clonotype: The junction differs from germline at one of its ends, possibly a read error. The chain recombines TRBV11-1 with TRBJ1-1; D is undetermined. This CDR3 contains 14 residues. Germline CDR1 and CDR2: SGHAT and FQDESV (reference sequence). The CDR3 nucleotides read TGTGCCACCAGCCTGGAGGAGTTGAAGACTGAAGCTTTCTTT. The encoded protein is CATSLEELKTEAFF.

As regards this clonotype: The germline gene is not matched at one end of the junction; a read error may be the cause. J is TRBJ1-1 and V is TRBV19, with a weak D call TRBD1 (5 bases). Germline V gives CDR1 LNHDA, CDR2 SQIVND (reference sequence). The CDR3 covers 14 residues. The chain's CDR3 is CTSTPGGVNTEAFF. CDR3 DNA sequence: TGTACCAGTACCCCCGGGGGGGTGAACACTGAAGCTTTCTTT.

A word on this clonotype: Relative to the germline gene, one junction end is altered; a read error may explain this. The genes are TRBV11-2 and TRBJ2-7; TRBD2 might be the D (6 bases). Germline CDR1 and CDR2: SGHAT and FQNNGV. The CDR3 has 13 residues. The CDR3 region is CVNSLAAGYEQYF. The CDR3 bases are TGTGTCAACAGCTTAGCGGCTGGGTACGAGCAATATTTC.

The chain recombines TRBV11-2 with TRBJ2-5; D ambiguous. The CDR3 is 13 amino acids. The germline V gene has CDR1 SGHAT and CDR2 FQNNGV. The germline V and J ends were trimmed by 9 bases and 1 base, with 12 bases remaining between them. CDR3 in amino acids: CASQTGFQETQYF. Here the CDR3 DNA reads TGTGCCAGTCAAACTGGGTTCCAAGAGACCCAGTACTTC.

Concerning this clonotype itself: As the CDR3 is not closed by the conserved phenylalanine or tryptophan, this likely results from a read error. The rearrangement links TRBV29-1 to TRBJ2-3; maybe TRBD2 (5 bases). Germline loops: CDR1 SQVTM, CDR2 ANQGSEA. The CDR3 consists of 12 residues. The CDR3 sequence: CSVGEWGDMQYS. The CDR3 DNA reads TGCAGCGTTGGTGAATGGGGAGATATGCAGTATTCT.

This clonotype was recorded a few times. Being one base from a much bigger clone, this may be a read error. V is TRBV6-5 and J is TRBJ2-1; the D call may be TRBD1 or TRBD2 (6 bases each). The CDR3 loop spans 15 amino acids. Per the germline V gene, CDR1 is MNHEY and CDR2 is SVGAGI. Trimming took 5 bases from V and 7 from J, leaving 18 bases between them. The CDR3 DNA reads as TGTGCCAGCAGTCACAGACTAGGGGGGAGAAATGAGCAGTTCTTC. Encoded protein: CASSHRLGGRNEQFF.

The rearrangement links TRBV28 to TRBJ2-5; a possible D gene is TRBD2 (5 bases). Trimming took 10 bases from V and 5 from J, leaving 14 bases between them. CDR1 MDHEN and CDR2 SYDVKM come from the germline V gene. CDR3 length: 12 residues. CDR3 DNA sequence: TGTGCCACCTACCGGGGAAGTGAGACCCAGTACTTC. Protein product: CATYRGSETQYF.

This sequence joins TRBV4-2 and TRBJ1-6; possibly TRBD1 for D (5 bases). CDR3 length: 14 residues. The V gene lost 6 bases and the J gene lost 13 bases, with 19 bases spanning the gap. Germline loops: CDR1 LGHNA, CDR2 YNFKEQ. The CDR3 is CASSQSFQGSPLHF. DNA for the CDR3: TGTGCCAGCAGTCAATCATTTCAGGGCTCCCCCCTCCACTTT.

The chain combines TRBV4-2 with TRBJ2-2, with a tentative D call TRBD1 (6 bases). V lost 1 base to trimming and J lost 6 bases, with 12 bases between them. CDR3 size: 15 residues. From germline, CDR1 is LGHNA and CDR2 YNFKEQ. In nucleotides, the CDR3 is TGTGCCAGCAGCCAAGGTGGGACACGGGCCGGGGAGCTGTTTTTT. Encoded protein: CASSQGGTRAGELFF.